This record covers a single TCR beta chain. The sample is drawn from a study of blood T cell repertoires in COVID-19. TCRdb keeps only in-frame clones here, not all; method: immunoSEQ multiplex PCR. Among under 200,000 clones listed, about 88% were seen once. Germline CDR1 GTSNPN, CDR2 SVGIG (reference sequence). There are 12 residues in the CDR3. Trimming cost V 2 bases and J 6 bases, with 11 bases left between them. The clonotype was recovered from a man younger than 30 with acute or convalescent COVID-19. The chain uses TRBV30 and TRBJ2-7, with D possibly matching TRBD1 (5 bases). Specimen: peripheral blood. The CDR3 loop is CAWSLSDSEQYV. The CDR3 DNA sequence: TGTGCCTGGAGTCTATCAGACAGCGAGCAGTACGTC.